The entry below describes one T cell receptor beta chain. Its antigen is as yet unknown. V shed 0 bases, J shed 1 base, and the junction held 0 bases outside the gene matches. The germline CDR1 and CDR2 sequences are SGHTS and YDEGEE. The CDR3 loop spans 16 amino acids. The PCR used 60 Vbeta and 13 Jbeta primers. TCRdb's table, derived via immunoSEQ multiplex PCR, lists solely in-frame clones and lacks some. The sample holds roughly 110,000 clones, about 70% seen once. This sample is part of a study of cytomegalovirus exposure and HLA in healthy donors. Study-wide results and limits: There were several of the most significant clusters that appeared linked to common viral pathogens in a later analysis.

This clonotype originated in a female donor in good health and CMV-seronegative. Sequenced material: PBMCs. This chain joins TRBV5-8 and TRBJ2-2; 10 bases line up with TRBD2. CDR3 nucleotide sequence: TGTGCCAGCAGCTTGGGGACTAGCGGGAACACCGGGGAGCTGTTTTTT. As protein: CASSLGTSGNTGELFF.